This TCR beta chain was observed in a study of cytomegalovirus exposure and HLA in healthy donors. The CDR3 has 16 amino acids. CDR1 and CDR2 (germline): ENHRY, SYGVKD. V was cut by 10 bases and J by 6 bases, with 25 bases left in between. Points from the study as a whole: As was reported, the classifier diagnosed cytomegalovirus status with high specificity and sensitivity. The study reported that TCR beta sequences accurately predicted HLA-A and HLA-B alleles in most subjects. Listed as cytomegalovirus-associated were 150 to 200 TCR beta chains.

Comments on this clone: Antigen unknown.

13 Jbeta primers and 60 Vbeta primers were used for the PCR. Libraries were prepared by immunoSEQ multiplex PCR; TCRdb keeps only in-frame clonotypes and omits some of them. The table records more than 150,000 clones, 82% of them present only once. This sequence was found in a woman aged 50 to 65 in good health and CMV-seropositive. The chain carries TRBV10-3 and TRBJ1-5; a possible D gene is TRBD1 (6 bases). What was sequenced was PBMCs. This chain's CDR3 is CATHPGAGDEGQPQHF. The CDR3 nucleotides read TGTGCCACACACCCTGGGGCAGGGGACGAGGGTCAGCCCCAGCATTTT.